One sample yielded the 21 T cell receptor beta chains listed below, sequenced in a study of blood T cell repertoires in COVID-19 (dated by TCRdb to the early 2020s). Library preparation employed the immunoSEQ multiplex PCR assay. TCRdb took this table from immuneACCESS and kept in-frame rearrangements with V and J called. Such tables lack part of the clones; where checked against another copy, unresolved V genes explain under half of the gap, and the rest is unexplained. The sample records some 220,000 clones, roughly 75% of which are singletons. The ten top clones hold under 8.5% of the sample. Material: peripheral blood. The receptors here all came from a woman in her 70s with acute or convalescent COVID-19.

This chain connects TRBV7-2 to TRBJ2-7, with D perhaps matching TRBD2 (5 bases). The CDR3 covers 13 residues. Germline CDR1 SGHTA, CDR2 FQGNSA. Trimming stripped 5 bases from V and 2 bases from J, with 10 bases between. This CDR3 is CASSPTGTYEQYF. CDR3 coding DNA: TGTGCCAGCAGCCCCACGGGGACCTACGAGCAGTACTTC.

This chain links TRBV6-5 with TRBJ2-3; TRBD2 matches 12 bases. Losses at the gene ends were 6 bases for V and 4 bases for J; bases not matched to a gene: 5. Looked up from germline, CDR1 is MNHEY and CDR2 is SVGAGI. The CDR3 loop spans 15 amino acids. CDR3 amino acids: CASRTLAGGSDTQYF. CDR3 sequence (DNA): TGTGCCAGCAGGACACTAGCGGGGGGATCAGATACGCAGTATTTT.

V gene TRBV7-3 combines with J gene TRBJ2-7, with D unclear. From germline, CDR1 is SGHTA and CDR2 FQGTGA. The CDR3 has 13 amino acids. V was shortened by 0 bases and J by 6 bases, with 9 bases between the two germline ends. The CDR3 DNA follows: TGTGCCAGCAGCTTAACGTATCGGAGCGAGCAGTACTTC. Its protein is CASSLTYRSEQYF. The whole variable domain, remainder taken from reference TRBV7-3 and TRBJ2-7, is GAGVSQTPSNKVTEKGKYVELRCDPISGHTALYWYRQSLGQGPEFLIYFQGTGAADDSGLPNDRFFAVRPEGSVSTLKIQRTERGDSAVYLCASSLTYRSEQYFGPGTRLTVT.

The genes are TRBV4-1 and TRBJ2-3, with TRBD1 matching over 9 bases. Germline CDR1 and CDR2: MGHRA and YSYEKL. V was clipped by 0 bases and J by 6 bases; unmatched bases: 7. There are 16 residues in the CDR3. CDR3 nucleotides: TGCGCCAGCAGCCAAGATGAAGGGACAGGGTCCGATACGCAGTATTTT. It translates to CASSQDEGTGSDTQYF.

The chain combines TRBV7-2 with TRBJ1-6; D perhaps matches TRBD1 (5 bases). Germline V gene data show CDR1 as SGHTA and CDR2 as FQGNSA. V lost 1 base to trimming and J lost 7 bases, with 11 bases between them. The CDR3 totals 15 residues. CDR3 in DNA: TGTGCCAGCAGCTTAGACAGGCGACAAAATTCACCCCTCCACTTT. It is translated as CASSLDRRQNSPLHF.

V is TRBV7-9 and J is TRBJ1-5, with D perhaps matching TRBD1 (6 bases). This CDR3 is built from 14 residues. Trimming stripped 1 base from V and 7 bases from J, with 11 bases between. CDR1 is SEHNR and CDR2 is FQNEAQ in the germline V gene (reference sequence). DNA of the CDR3: TGTGCCAGCAGCTTAGGCGACAGGCTACAGCCCCAGCATTTT. The encoded protein is CASSLGDRLQPQHF.

This clone was seen only once. The chain has TRBV5-1 and TRBJ2-5; the match to TRBD2 covers 12 bases. V was clipped by 4 bases and J by 5 bases; unmatched bases: 3. The CDR3 extends over 14 amino acids. Per germline, CDR1 SGHRS and CDR2 YFSETQ. The CDR3, as DNA: TGCGCCAGCAGCACCGGACTAGCGGGGGAGACCCAGTACTTC. This translates into CASSTGLAGETQYF.

The chain joins TRBV10-1 to TRBJ2-5, with TRBD1 matching 8 bases. The CDR3 sequence is 13 residues long. V shed 5 bases and J 7 bases; nucleotides not matched to a gene: 6. CDR1 and CDR2 (germline): WNHNN, SYGVQD (reference sequence). The CDR3 sequence is CASSRSDRGTQYF. In DNA, the CDR3 is TGCGCCAGCAGTCGATCCGACAGGGGGACCCAGTACTTC.

This clone was picked up one time. The chain employs TRBV11-2 and TRBJ2-1; 7 nucleotides match TRBD1. J lost 4 bases, V lost 1 base, and 4 bases had no gene match. The CDR3 runs 15 residues. The germline V gene encodes CDR1 SGHAT and CDR2 FQNNGV. Written as DNA, the CDR3 is TGTGCCAGCAGCTTAGTTGGGACAGAATACAATGAGCAGTTCTTC. This translates into CASSLVGTEYNEQFF.

This clone was counted a single time. The chain links TRBV3-1 (or the pseudogene TRBV3-2) to TRBJ2-7, with a possible D match to TRBD2 (6 bases). The CDR3 runs 15 residues. With 1 base removed from V and 3 bases from J, the gap between germline ends came to 13 bases. In germline, CDR1 is LGHDT, CDR2 YNNKEL (reference sequence). CDR3 DNA sequence: TGTGCCAGCAGCCAAGCAGCGGGCGCCATCTACGAGCAGTACTTC. Translating it yields CASSQAAGAIYEQYF.

The table lists this clone with a few counts. CDR3 nucleotides: TGTGCCAGCAGCTTGATGAGGGTTGAAGCTTTCTTT. This sequence encodes CASSLMRVEAFF. The chain has TRBV13 and TRBJ1-1, with D unclear. The germline V gene encodes CDR1 PRHDT and CDR2 FYEKMQ (reference sequence). Trimming shortened V by 3 bases and J by 7 bases, and 9 bases separated the two germline ends. CDR3 size: 12 residues.

The V gene is TRBV6-5, the J gene TRBJ2-7; 11 bases agree with TRBD2. The V and J ends lost 6 bases and 4 bases, in that order; junction bases with no gene match: 8. This CDR3 has 15 residues. Germline V gives CDR1 MNHEY, CDR2 SVGAGI. The CDR3 coding sequence is TGTGCCAGCAGCGCGATGGTAGCGGGGGGGTACGAGCAGTACTTC. Its protein product is CASSAMVAGGYEQYF.

The chain joins TRBV4-2 to TRBJ2-5; 8 positions agree with TRBD2. Losses at the gene ends were 1 base for V and 3 bases for J; bases not matched to a gene: 4. Germline V CDR1 and CDR2: LGHNA, YNFKEQ. The CDR3 runs 15 residues. CDR3 loop: CASSQVAGGEETQYF. CDR3 DNA sequence: TGTGCCAGCAGCCAAGTGGCGGGGGGCGAAGAGACCCAGTACTTC.

Regarding this clone: A far larger clone is only one base removed, so a read error is likely. V is TRBV4-1 and J is TRBJ2-3; 9 bases are shared with TRBD2. Germline lookup yields CDR1 MGHRA and CDR2 YSYEKL. The CDR3 contains 15 residues. The CDR3: CACSRGGASTDTQYF. CDR3 sequence (DNA): TGCGCCTGCAGCCGCGGGGGGGCTAGCACAGATACGCAGTATTTT.

This clone occurred a few times. The chain links TRBV5-1 to TRBJ1-2, with D possibly TRBD1 on 5 matching bases. This CDR3 is built from 14 residues. Trimming took off 2 bases at V and 4 bases at J, with 12 bases between the two ends. The germline gives CDR1 SGHRS, CDR2 YFSETQ. The CDR3: CASSLSRAAYGYTF. Written as DNA, the CDR3 is TGCGCCAGCAGCTTAAGCAGGGCCGCCTATGGCTACACCTTC.

The chain carries TRBV7-9 and TRBJ2-5; D uncertain. Trimming pared 7 bases from V and 5 bases from J, leaving 11 bases between. CDR1 and CDR2 (germline): SEHNR, FQNEAQ (reference sequence). This CDR3 contains 12 residues. The CDR3 is CASTKLEETQYF. CDR3 DNA: TGTGCCAGCACCAAATTAGAGGAGACCCAGTACTTC. Together with reference TRBV7-9 and TRBJ2-5, the CDR3 gives the full variable domain: DTGVSQNPRHKITKRGQNVTFRCDPISEHNRLYWYRQTLGQGPEFLTYFQNEAQLEKSRLLSDRFSAERPKGSFSTLEIQRTEQGDSAMYLCASTKLEETQYFGPGTRLLVL.

This CDR3 reads CASSLGQGGRTQETQYF. The CDR3 DNA reads TGCGCCAGCAGCTTGGGCCAGGGGGGCAGGACCCAAGAGACCCAGTACTTC. J is TRBJ2-5 and V is TRBV5-1, with D tentatively TRBD1 (7 bases). This CDR3 is built from 17 residues. CDR1 and CDR2 from the germline V gene are SGHRS and YFSETQ. The ends were cut back, 0 bases at V and 1 base at J, with 16 bases in the middle.

Only one count was recorded for this clone. CDR3 in DNA: TGTGCCAGCAGCCAAGAGAGGTTGGGCTACACCTTC. It yields the protein CASSQERLGYTF. The rearrangement links TRBV3-1 (or the pseudogene TRBV3-2) to TRBJ1-2; no definite D call. Trimming cost V 0 bases and J 8 bases, with 7 bases left between them. This CDR3 is 12 amino acids long. The germline CDR1 and CDR2 sequences are LGHDT and YNNKEL (reference sequence).

The chain employs TRBV28 and TRBJ1-2; possibly TRBD1 for D (5 bases). V lost 7 bases to trimming and J lost 2 bases, with 20 bases between them. The CDR3 sequence is 16 residues long. The germline CDR1 and CDR2 sequences are MDHEN and SYDVKM. The CDR3 DNA reads TGTGCCAGCACCTTTGGGGGGTCAGGGTTAAACTATGGCTACACCTTC. It is translated as CASTFGGSGLNYGYTF.

The rearrangement joins TRBV29-1 to TRBJ2-3, with D unclear. Trimming stripped 2 bases from V and 0 bases from J, with 12 bases between. The CDR3 loop spans 15 amino acids. In germline, CDR1 is SQVTM, CDR2 ANQGSEA. Here the CDR3 reads CSVEFPKLSTDTQYF. CDR3 sequence (DNA): TGCAGCGTTGAATTTCCGAAACTTAGCACAGATACGCAGTATTTT.

The CDR3 DNA follows: TGTGCCAGCAGCGTACGGGGTACAACTGAAGCTTTCTTT. The encoded protein is CASSVRGTTEAFF. The gene calls are TRBV27 and TRBJ1-1; no firm D call. Trimming cost V 6 bases and J 5 bases, with 13 bases left between them. Germline V gene sequence: CDR1 MNHEY, CDR2 SMNVEV (reference sequence). The CDR3 contains 13 residues.